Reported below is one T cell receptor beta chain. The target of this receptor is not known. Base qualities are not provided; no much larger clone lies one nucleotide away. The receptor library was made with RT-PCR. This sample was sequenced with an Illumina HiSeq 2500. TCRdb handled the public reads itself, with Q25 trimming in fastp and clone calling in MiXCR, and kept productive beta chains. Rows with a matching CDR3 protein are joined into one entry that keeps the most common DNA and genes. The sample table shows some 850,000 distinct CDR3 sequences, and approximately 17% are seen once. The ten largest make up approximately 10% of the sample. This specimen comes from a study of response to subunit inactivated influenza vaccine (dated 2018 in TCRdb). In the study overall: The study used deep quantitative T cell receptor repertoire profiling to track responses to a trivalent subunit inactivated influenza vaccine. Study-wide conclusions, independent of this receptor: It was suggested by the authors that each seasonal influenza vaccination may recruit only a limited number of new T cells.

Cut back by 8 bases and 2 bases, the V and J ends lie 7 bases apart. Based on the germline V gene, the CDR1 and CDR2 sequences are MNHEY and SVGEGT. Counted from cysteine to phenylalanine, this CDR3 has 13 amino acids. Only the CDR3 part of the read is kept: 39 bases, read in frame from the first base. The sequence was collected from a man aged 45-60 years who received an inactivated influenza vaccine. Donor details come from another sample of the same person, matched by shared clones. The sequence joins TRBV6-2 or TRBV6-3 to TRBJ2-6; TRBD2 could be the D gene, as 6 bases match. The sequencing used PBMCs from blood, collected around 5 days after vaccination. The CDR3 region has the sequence CASAGTGANVLTF. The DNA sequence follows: TGTGCCAGCGCGGGGACTGGGGCCAACGTCCTGACTTTC.